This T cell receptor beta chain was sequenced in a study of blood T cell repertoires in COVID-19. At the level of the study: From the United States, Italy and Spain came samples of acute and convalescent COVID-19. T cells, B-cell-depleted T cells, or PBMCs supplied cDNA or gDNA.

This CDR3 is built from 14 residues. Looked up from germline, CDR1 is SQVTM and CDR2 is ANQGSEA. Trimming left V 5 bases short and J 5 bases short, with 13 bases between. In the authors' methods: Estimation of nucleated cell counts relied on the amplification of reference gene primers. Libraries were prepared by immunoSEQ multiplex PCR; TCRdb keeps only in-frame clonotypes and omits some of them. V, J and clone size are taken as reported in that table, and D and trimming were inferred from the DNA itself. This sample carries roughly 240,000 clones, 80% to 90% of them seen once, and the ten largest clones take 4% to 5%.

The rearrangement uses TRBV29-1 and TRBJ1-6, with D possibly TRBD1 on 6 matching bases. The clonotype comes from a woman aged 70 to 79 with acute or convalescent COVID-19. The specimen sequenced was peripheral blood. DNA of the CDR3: TGCAGCGTTTCCTCCGGGACAAATAATTCACCCCTCCACTTT. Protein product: CSVSSGTNNSPLHF.